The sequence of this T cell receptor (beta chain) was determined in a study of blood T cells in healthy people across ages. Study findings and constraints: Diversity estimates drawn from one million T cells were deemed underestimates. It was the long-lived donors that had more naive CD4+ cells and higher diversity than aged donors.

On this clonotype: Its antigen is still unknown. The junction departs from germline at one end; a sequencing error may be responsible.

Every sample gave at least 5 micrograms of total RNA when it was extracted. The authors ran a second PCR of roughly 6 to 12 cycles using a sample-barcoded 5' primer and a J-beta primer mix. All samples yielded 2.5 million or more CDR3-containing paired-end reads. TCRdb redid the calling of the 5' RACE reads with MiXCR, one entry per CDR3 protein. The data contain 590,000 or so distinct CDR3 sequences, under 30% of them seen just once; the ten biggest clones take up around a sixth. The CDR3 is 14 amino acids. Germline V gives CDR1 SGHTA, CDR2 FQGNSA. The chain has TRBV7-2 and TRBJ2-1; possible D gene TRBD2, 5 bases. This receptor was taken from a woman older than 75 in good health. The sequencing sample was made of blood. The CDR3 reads CASSSREIYNEPFF. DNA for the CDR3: TGTGCCAGCAGCTCAAGGGAGATCTATAATGAGCCGTTCTTC.